This T cell receptor (beta chain) comes out of a study of CD8 T cells in Susac syndrome. All included Susac syndrome patients satisfied recently defined diagnostic criteria for definite or probable disease. Study-level findings and limits: Total CD8+ and CD8+ TEMRA repertoires contained 15 to 20 and five Susac-specific public clones, respectively.

Concerning this clonotype itself: Its antigen is not known.

CDR3 length: 14 residues. Germline CDR1 reads PRHDT; CDR2 reads FYEKMQ (reference sequence). Trimming pared 0 bases from V and 8 bases from J, leaving 11 bases between. A quantity of roughly 0.5 to 1 ug RNA underwent reverse transcription using random hexamers. The amplification used immunoSEQ multiplex PCR on TCR beta CDR3; it spanned 54 Vbeta and 13 Jbeta. Using its own MiXCR run on the immunoSEQ multiplex PCR reads, TCRdb lists one record per CDR3 protein. The sample contains some 130,000 distinct CDR3 sequences, roughly 94% of which appear only once. This TCR came from a human donor with Susac syndrome. This sequence joins TRBV13 and TRBJ2-1; no clear D gene. Input material: CD8+ T cells from PBMCs. CDR3 nucleotide sequence: TGTGCCAGCAGCTTAGGCCTTGCCGGCGATGAGCAGTTCTTC. Protein product: CASSLGLAGDEQFF.